This record covers a single T cell receptor (beta chain). Its target is unknown. V lost 2 bases and J lost 2, with 14 bases in between. CDR3 size: 16 residues. Germline V gene sequence: CDR1 MNHEY, CDR2 SMNVEV (reference sequence). Ranging in age from about 6 to 95, the donors were healthy Caucasian individuals from Russia. Per individual sample, total RNA of at least 5 micrograms was extracted. The use of a sample-barcoded 5' primer and a J-beta primer mix characterized a second PCR of roughly 7 to 12 cycles. TCRdb redid the calling of the 5' RACE reads with MiXCR, one entry per CDR3 protein. The sample has approximately 1.5 million distinct CDR3 sequences, 35% to 45% seen once. This entry is derived from a study of blood T cells in healthy people across ages. Study outcomes and limitations: TCR beta diversity, measured per million T cells, fell in a roughly linear way with age.

J is TRBJ2-3 and V is TRBV27; D may be TRBD1 (5 bases). Material: blood. This TCR was recovered from a woman aged 18-29 years in good health. CDR3 residues: CASSLLQVGSTDTQYF. The CDR3 DNA reads TGTGCCAGCAGTTTACTACAGGTTGGCTCCACAGATACGCAGTATTTT.